The 24 T cell receptor beta chains below all came from one sample that was sequenced in a study of blood T cell repertoires in COVID-19. TCRdb's copy holds only in-frame clones and misses some; the assay was immunoSEQ multiplex PCR. The sample holds 250,000 to 300,000 clones, roughly 88% seen once. Sequenced material: peripheral blood. The receptors derive from a woman in her twenties or thirties with active or convalescent COVID-19.

The J gene is TRBJ1-2, the V gene TRBV18, with 8 bases aligning to TRBD1. Losses at the gene ends were 4 bases for V and 8 bases for J; bases not matched to a gene: 9. Germline V lookup: CDR1 KGHSH, CDR2 LQKENI. This CDR3 has 14 residues. CDR3 loop: CASSLSRTGYGYTF. DNA for the CDR3: TGTGCCAGCTCACTATCTCGGACAGGGTACGGCTACACCTTC.

The J gene is TRBJ2-7, the V gene TRBV3-1 (or the pseudogene TRBV3-2); TRBD1 matches 7 bases. Unmatched junction bases numbered 3, after V lost 4 bases and J lost 0 bases. The germline gives CDR1 LGHDT, CDR2 YNNKEL (reference sequence). The CDR3 is 14 amino acids. The CDR3 sequence is CASSLGQSSYEQYF. The CDR3 nucleotides are TGTGCCAGCAGCCTGGGACAGAGCTCCTACGAGCAGTACTTC.

The chain is built from TRBV6-5 and TRBJ2-1; 9 bases line up with TRBD2. After removal of 5 bases from V and 3 bases from J, the junction contained 5 bases not matched to a gene. CDR3 length: 15 residues. Germline loops: CDR1 MNHEY, CDR2 SVGAGI. CDR3 residues: CASSRLAGYYNEQFF. CDR3 DNA sequence: TGTGCCAGCAGTCGTCTAGCGGGGTACTACAATGAGCAGTTCTTC.

The chain employs TRBV27 and TRBJ2-2; TRBD1 matches at 8 bases. Trimming at V came to 5 bases and at J to 0 bases, leaving 8 bases not matched to a gene. CDR1 and CDR2 (germline): MNHEY, SMNVEV (reference sequence). The CDR3 runs to 17 residues. The CDR3 DNA sequence: TGTGCCAGCAGTCGGGACAGGCGATCCCCGAACACCGGGGAGCTGTTTTTT. It encodes CASSRDRRSPNTGELFF.

The rearrangement links TRBV5-1 to TRBJ1-2, with D perhaps TRBD1 (6 bases). The CDR3 runs 15 residues. Trimming took off 0 bases at V and 8 bases at J, with 17 bases between the two ends. The V gene's germline CDR1 is SGHRS and CDR2 YFSETQ. The DNA for the CDR3 is TGCGCCAGCAGCTTGGGAGGGGGAGAGTTAGGAGGCTACACCTTC. Its protein is CASSLGGGELGGYTF.

The rearrangement links TRBV28 to TRBJ1-2; the match to TRBD1 covers 7 bases. CDR1 is MDHEN and CDR2 is SYDVKM in the germline V gene. This CDR3 has 14 residues. Unmatched junction bases numbered 12, after V lost 6 bases and J lost 8 bases. The CDR3 protein is CASSIGRDSEGYTF. The DNA of the CDR3 is TGTGCCAGCAGCATTGGGCGGGACAGCGAAGGCTACACCTTC.

Only a few counts were recorded for this clone. The identical CDR3 is also encoded by other nucleotide sequences in the sample. The chain uses TRBV6-2 or TRBV6-3 and TRBJ2-6; TRBD2 matches at 9 bases. Trimming took 11 bases from V and 4 from J; bases not matched to a gene: 12. Per germline, CDR1 MNHEY and CDR2 SVGEGT. The CDR3 spans 16 residues. CDR3 DNA: TGTGCCTCCAGTTTTCGCGGGGGGGCCGGGGCCAACGTCCTGACTTTC. The encoded protein is CASSFRGGAGANVLTF.

The chain uses TRBV6-2 or TRBV6-3 and TRBJ1-1, with D perhaps TRBD1 (5 bases). Germline CDR1 reads MNHEY; CDR2 reads SVGEGT. V shed 2 bases and J shed 0 bases, with 13 bases lying between them. The length of the CDR3 is 16 residues. Here the CDR3 DNA reads TGTGCCAGCAGTTACAGGTCCGGGGGGATGAACACTGAAGCTTTCTTT. As protein: CASSYRSGGMNTEAFF.

The chain combines TRBV5-6 with TRBJ1-2, with 10 bases that match TRBD1. V lost 2 bases and J lost 8; bases outside the gene matches: 9. Germline V gene data show CDR1 as SGHDT and CDR2 as YYEEEE. The CDR3 consists of 15 residues. CDR3 in DNA: TGTGCCAGCAGCTTAGACAGGGGGCAACTAGGAGGCTACACCTTC. Protein: CASSLDRGQLGGYTF.

The chain is built from TRBV6-2 or TRBV6-3 and TRBJ2-3, with TRBD2 matching 8 bases. The V and J ends lost 4 bases and 5 bases, in that order; junction bases with no gene match: 5. Germline lookup yields CDR1 MNHEY and CDR2 SVGEGT. The length of the CDR3 is 14 residues. CDR3 in DNA: TGTGCCAGCAGTTCCAGCGGGGGTGGAGATACGCAGTATTTT. It yields the protein CASSSSGGGDTQYF.

This clone was seen a few times. J is TRBJ1-2 and V is TRBV9; D remains unclear. The CDR3 has 12 residues. Per the germline V gene, CDR1 is SGDLS and CDR2 is YYNGEE. V was clipped by 5 bases and J by 2 bases, with 7 bases between them. The CDR3: CASRTRNYGYTF. Here the CDR3 DNA reads TGTGCCAGCAGGACAAGAAACTATGGCTACACCTTC.

J is TRBJ2-6 and V is TRBV28, with D unresolved. CDR1 and CDR2 from the germline V gene are MDHEN and SYDVKM. This CDR3 is built from 14 residues. V was pared by 5 bases and J by 3 bases, with 8 bases between. As DNA, the CDR3 is TGTGCCAGCAGTACTTTTCGTGGGGCCAACGTCCTGACTTTC. Its translation: CASSTFRGANVLTF. Filled out from reference TRBV28 and TRBJ2-6, the complete variable domain reads DVKVTQSSRYLVKRTGEKVFLECVQDMDHENMFWYRQDPGLGLRLIYFSYDVKMKEKGDIPEGYSVSREKKERFSLILESASTNQTSMYLCASSTFRGANVLTFGAGSRLTVL.

The chain couples TRBV7-8 to TRBJ2-2; D is unclear. The V gene lost 4 bases and the J gene lost 7 bases, with 13 bases spanning the gap. CDR3 length equals 14 residues. CDR1 is SGHVS, CDR2 FQNEAQ, per germline. Here the CDR3 reads CASSSTPRSGELFF. The CDR3 nucleotides read TGTGCCAGCAGCTCGACCCCCCGGAGCGGGGAGCTGTTTTTT.

This rearrangement joins TRBV10-2 to TRBJ1-5; 11 nucleotides agree with TRBD1. With V trimmed by 6 bases and J by 6 bases, 1 base remained unmatched. This CDR3 region has 13 residues. The germline V gene encodes CDR1 WSHSY and CDR2 SAAADI. The CDR3 here is CASRGTGGQPQHF. CDR3 nucleotides: TGCGCCAGCAGGGGGACAGGGGGTCAGCCCCAGCATTTT.

In this sample, this clone turned up a few times. The V and J genes are TRBV13 and TRBJ1-5; 7 positions match TRBD1. From germline, CDR1 is PRHDT and CDR2 FYEKMQ (reference sequence). V gave up 3 bases and J gave up 4 bases; unmatched junction bases: 3. The CDR3 contains 14 residues. The CDR3 reads CASSFGTENQPQHF. The CDR3 DNA follows: TGTGCCAGCAGCTTCGGGACAGAGAATCAGCCCCAGCATTTT.

V usage is TRBV5-1 and J usage is TRBJ2-1; 8 bases align to TRBD2. Germline V gene sequence: CDR1 SGHRS, CDR2 YFSETQ. The V gene end was trimmed by 4 bases and the J gene end by 5 bases; junction bases not matched to a gene: 11. The CDR3 has 16 amino acids. CDR3 loop: CASSPLSGIGHNEQFF. In nucleotides, the CDR3 is TGCGCCAGCAGCCCCCTTAGCGGGATCGGGCACAATGAGCAGTTCTTC.

The genes are TRBV5-1 and TRBJ1-1; 9 nucleotides match TRBD1. Trimming took 3 bases from V and 0 from J; bases not matched to a gene: 9. Germline loops: CDR1 SGHRS, CDR2 YFSETQ. This CDR3 comprises 17 residues. Written as DNA, the CDR3 is TGCGCCAGCAGCTGGGGACAGGGCCGACCTATGAACACTGAAGCTTTCTTT. It specifies CASSWGQGRPMNTEAFF.

The genes are TRBV4-1 and TRBJ1-2; no clear D. Trimming removed 0 bases at V and 0 bases at J, with 8 bases between. Germline V gene data show CDR1 as MGHRA and CDR2 as YSYEKL. The CDR3 runs to 15 residues. CDR3 loop: CASSQESATNYGYTF. The CDR3 nucleotides read TGCGCCAGCAGCCAAGAGTCAGCGACTAACTATGGCTACACCTTC.

The chain uses TRBV6-5 and TRBJ2-7, with D possibly matching TRBD1 (6 bases). The V and J ends lost 2 bases and 6 bases respectively, with 17 bases between them. The CDR3 length is 15 residues. Germline CDR1 MNHEY, CDR2 SVGAGI. In nucleotides, the CDR3 is TGTGCCAGCAGTTACAAGACAGGTGTGGCCGCCGAGCAGTACTTC. As protein: CASSYKTGVAAEQYF.

The genes are TRBV21-1 and TRBJ2-1; the D call of TRBD2 is as the table states it, not checked on the DNA. TRBV21-1 is a documented pseudogene. CDR3 length: 18 amino acids. The CDR3 DNA sequence: TGTGCCAGCAGCAAATTGCCGGGACTAGCCTTCTCCTACAATGAGCAGTTCTTC. Translated, it gives CASSKLPGLAFSYNEQFF.

The rearrangement links TRBV18 to TRBJ2-2; 7 nucleotides match TRBD2. CDR3 size: 15 residues. Germline CDR1 and CDR2: KGHSH and LQKENI. Trimming took 5 bases from V and 1 from J; bases not matched to a gene: 4. In nucleotides, the CDR3 is TGTGCCAGCTCAGAGGGGAGGGTGAACACCGGGGAGCTGTTTTTT. It encodes CASSEGRVNTGELFF.

CDR3 region: CASSRLDGEQFF. DNA of the CDR3: TGTGCCAGCAGCCGCTTAGATGGTGAGCAGTTCTTC. This chain links TRBV7-3 with TRBJ2-1; D gene uncertain. This CDR3 has 12 residues. The germline V and J ends were trimmed by 5 bases and 9 bases, with 11 bases remaining between them. Germline V lookup: CDR1 SGHTA, CDR2 FQGTGA.

This clone appeared once. The V and J genes are TRBV10-3 and TRBJ2-3; 13 bases are a match to TRBD2. The CDR3 extends over 16 amino acids. With 4 bases clipped from V and 1 base from J, the junction kept 2 bases outside the gene matches. CDR1 is ENHRY and CDR2 is SYGVKD in the germline V gene. Written as DNA, the CDR3 is TGTGCCATCAGTGCCGGACTAGCGGGGGGCACAGATACGCAGTATTTT. Amino acids: CAISAGLAGGTDTQYF.

This clone was seen only a few times. This rearrangement joins TRBV5-1 to TRBJ2-2, with 10 bases aligning to TRBD2. Per germline, CDR1 SGHRS and CDR2 YFSETQ. The CDR3 consists of 17 residues. The trim removed 0 bases at V and 1 base at J, leaving 3 bases unmatched. CDR3 DNA: TGCGCCAGCAGCTTGGTTAGCGGGGGGCTGAACACCGGGGAGCTGTTTTTT. Residues: CASSLVSGGLNTGELFF.